These 14 T cell receptor beta chains share one sample of origin, sequenced in a study of vaccination effects on CD4 cells after COVID-19. The repertoire was sequenced with immunoSEQ multiplex PCR; TCRdb's copy has only in-frame clones and lacks some. This table holds 24,000 or so clones, 69% found once. Viral peptide pool expansion of antigen-specific CD4+ T cells preceded sequencing in the ViraFEST assay. A roughly 11-day culture period preceded the isolation of CD4+ T cells. As their vaccination, participants received two doses of either BNT162b2 or mRNA-1273. These receptors have no known antigen. The sample here was CD4+ T cells from PBMCs cultured with SARS-CoV-2 spike peptides, taken after COVID-19 vaccination. The receptors shown here come from a human donor who received a COVID-19 vaccine.

This clone turned up a few times. The chain employs TRBV19 and TRBJ1-1; D is possibly TRBD1 (6 bases). Germline CDR1 LNHDA, CDR2 SQIVND (reference sequence). The length of the CDR3 is 13 residues. V was clipped by 7 bases and J by 10 bases, with 19 bases between them. CDR3 loop: CASMPGGGLGAFF. The DNA for the CDR3 is TGTGCCAGTATGCCGGGCGGGGGCCTAGGAGCTTTCTTT.

The chain has TRBV10-3 and TRBJ1-1; D gene unclear. The V gene lost 4 bases and the J gene lost 1 base, with 10 bases spanning the gap. The CDR3 has 14 residues. Germline values: CDR1 ENHRY, CDR2 SYGVKD. The CDR3 nucleotides are TGTGCCATCAGTGTGGCCAGTTCGAACACTGAAGCTTTCTTT. Translation gives CAISVASSNTEAFF.

This sequence joins TRBV3-1 (or the pseudogene TRBV3-2) and TRBJ2-3, with 7 bases fitting TRBD2. The CDR3 length is 13 residues. V shed 4 bases and J 9 bases; nucleotides not matched to a gene: 7. The germline V gene has CDR1 LGHDT and CDR2 YNNKEL (reference sequence). The CDR3 bases are TGTGCCAGCAGCCCCTATTCTAGCGGAACGCAGTATTTT. The encoded protein is CASSPYSSGTQYF.

The table lists this clone with a few counts. The V and J genes are TRBV5-8 and TRBJ2-7; 9 nucleotides match TRBD1. Germline trimming cut 3 bases from V and 3 bases from J; bases unmatched to any gene: 13. CDR1 SGHTS and CDR2 YDEGEE come from the germline V gene. This CDR3 is 17 amino acids long. The CDR3 sequence is CASSSPAQGAGGYEQYF. In nucleotides, the CDR3 is TGTGCCAGCAGCTCCCCCGCACAGGGGGCAGGGGGCTACGAGCAGTACTTC.

The chain employs TRBV2 and TRBJ1-5; perhaps TRBD1 as D (5 bases). CDR3 size: 13 residues. Germline V lookup: CDR1 SNHLY, CDR2 FYNNEI. The V end lost 9 bases, the J end lost 6 bases, and 15 bases lay between the germline ends. The CDR3 bases are TGTGCCAGTAGGGGCAGGGAGGCTCAGCCCCAGCATTTT. It specifies CASRGREAQPQHF.

The genes are TRBV5-1 and TRBJ2-7; 7 nucleotides line up with TRBD1. The germline CDR1 and CDR2 sequences are SGHRS and YFSETQ. The CDR3 loop spans 14 amino acids. With 5 bases clipped from V and 5 bases from J, the junction kept 10 bases outside the gene matches. CDR3 sequence (DNA): TGCGCCAGCAGTTCCGGGACAGAGTACCACGAGCAGTACTTC. Residues: CASSSGTEYHEQYF.

By share, this clone ranks as medium-sized (0.01 to 0.1%). The chain employs TRBV11-3 and TRBJ2-5; 9 bases line up with TRBD2. Germline V lookup: CDR1 SGHNT, CDR2 YENEEA. The CDR3 runs 17 residues. V lost 4 bases, J lost 5 bases, and 14 bases stayed unmatched. CDR3 in DNA: TGTGCCAGCAGCTCAAAGCGAGCGGGAGGTCTGGGGGAGACCCAGTACTTC. Its translation: CASSSKRAGGLGETQYF.

This chain connects TRBV10-3 to TRBJ1-5, with D perhaps TRBD1 (6 bases). Germline CDR1 reads ENHRY; CDR2 reads SYGVKD. With 6 bases removed from V and 7 bases from J, the gap between germline ends came to 13 bases. CDR3 length: 13 amino acids. The CDR3 region is CAIRDSTGQPQHF. In DNA, the CDR3 is TGTGCCATCAGGGACAGTACGGGGCAGCCCCAGCATTTT.

The genes are TRBV19 and TRBJ2-3; D unclear. The CDR3 sequence is 16 residues long. The V and J ends lost 6 bases and 0 bases respectively, with 16 bases between them. Germline CDR1 LNHDA, CDR2 SQIVND (reference sequence). This chain's CDR3 is CASSGRTAASTDTQYF. In DNA, the CDR3 is TGTGCCAGTAGCGGGCGGACGGCAGCTAGCACAGATACGCAGTATTTT.

The gene calls are TRBV6-4 and TRBJ2-3; TRBD2 matches at 16 bases. Trimming cost V 2 bases and J 4 bases; bases outside gene matches: 0. CDR1 and CDR2 from the germline V gene are MRHNA and SNTAGT. The CDR3 loop spans 16 amino acids. The CDR3 is CASSDGTSGGADTQYF. For the CDR3, the DNA is TGTGCCAGCAGTGACGGGACTAGCGGGGGGGCAGATACGCAGTATTTT.

J is TRBJ1-1 and V is TRBV7-2; D remains ambiguous. The germline gives CDR1 SGHTA, CDR2 FQGNSA. Trimming left V 5 bases short and J 0 bases short, with 13 bases between. The CDR3 is 15 amino acids. In nucleotides, the CDR3 is TGTGCCAGCAGCCGCTCTGACGAGGTGAACACTGAAGCTTTCTTT. Protein sequence: CASSRSDEVNTEAFF.

The chain recombines TRBV7-2 with TRBJ2-5; D is possibly TRBD2 (5 bases). V lost 8 bases and J lost 0, with 10 bases in between. Germline V gene data show CDR1 as SGHTA and CDR2 as FQGNSA. CDR3 length equals 13 residues. In DNA form, the CDR3 reads TGTGCCAGCGGTGGAGGAGACCAAGAGACCCAGTACTTC. Encoded protein: CASGGGDQETQYF.

The CDR3 spells CASSLDSSGANVLTF. CDR3 in DNA: TGTGCCAGCAGCCTGGACAGCTCTGGGGCCAACGTCCTGACTTTC. The J gene is TRBJ2-6, the V gene TRBV28; perhaps TRBD1 as D (6 bases). Trimming took off 6 bases at V and 0 bases at J, with 9 bases between the two ends. The CDR3 sequence is 15 residues long. Germline CDR1 is MDHEN and CDR2 is SYDVKM.

The chain joins TRBV27 to TRBJ1-6; 7 bases fit TRBD1. Germline CDR1 is MNHEY and CDR2 is SMNVEV (reference sequence). The J segment lost 3 bases and the V segment lost 3 bases, leaving 11 bases of the junction unmatched. The CDR3 contains 18 residues. The CDR3 DNA reads TGTGCCAGCAGTTTTGTTGAGGGGGCCGGGGGCTATAATTCACCCCTCCACTTT. Protein product: CASSFVEGAGGYNSPLHF.